This entry lists 31 T cell receptor beta chains sequenced from one sample in a study of T cells in tumors after PD-1 blockade. The repertoire was sequenced with immunoSEQ multiplex PCR; TCRdb's copy has only in-frame clones and lacks some. Found here are 12,000 or so clones, roughly 63% of them singletons; the top ten hold 16%. Sequenced here: tumor tissue, sampled before anti-PD-1 treatment. The receptors come from a human donor with basal cell carcinoma.

V usage is TRBV6-2 or TRBV6-3 and J usage is TRBJ2-1; 10 positions match TRBD1. Trimming removed 5 bases from V and 9 bases from J; junction bases left unmatched: 10. CDR3 size: 15 residues. Looked up from germline, CDR1 is MNHEY and CDR2 is SVGEGT. CDR3 sequence reads: CASSPRDRGSGEQFF. The CDR3 bases are TGTGCCAGCAGTCCCCGGGACAGGGGCAGTGGTGAGCAGTTCTTC.

This clone appeared a few times. The rearrangement joins TRBV11-3 to TRBJ1-5, with D maybe TRBD1 (5 bases). The CDR3 totals 16 residues. Germline V gene lookup returns CDR1 SGHNT and CDR2 YENEEA. Deletions cut 4 bases from V and 2 bases from J, with 15 bases between. CDR3 in DNA: TGTGCCAGCAGCTCGTTGGGGGGAATGGGCAATCAGCCCCAGCATTTT. Amino acid sequence: CASSSLGGMGNQPQHF. The variable domain in full, with the rest retrieved from reference TRBV11-3 and TRBJ1-5, is EAGVVQSPRYKIIEKKQPVAFWCNPISGHNTLYWYLQNLGQGPELLIRYENEEAVDDSQLPKDRFSAERLKGVDSTLKIQPAELGDSAVYLCASSSLGGMGNQPQHFGDGTRLSIL.

The chain has TRBV25-1 and TRBJ2-1; 8 bases match TRBD2. V dropped 1 base and J dropped 4; count of bases not matched to a gene: 6. Germline CDR1 is MGHDK and CDR2 is SYGVNS. This CDR3 region has 16 residues. This CDR3 reads CASSESRLAGYNEQFF. CDR3 in DNA: TGTGCCAGCAGTGAATCCCGCCTAGCGGGTTACAATGAGCAGTTCTTC.

This clone was picked up a small number of times. J is TRBJ1-2 and V is TRBV21-1. TRBV21-1 is given as a pseudogene. The CDR3 covers 13 residues. CDR3 in DNA: TGTGCCAGCAGCAAAGGGGGTTTCGATGGCTACACCTTC. Translation gives CASSKGGFDGYTF.

Only a few counts were recorded for this clone. This rearrangement joins TRBV12-3 or TRBV12-4 to TRBJ2-5; D may be TRBD2 (6 bases). V lost 6 bases and J 9 bases, leaving 11 bases between the germline ends. There are 11 residues in the CDR3. The DNA for the CDR3 is TGTGCCAGCAGCCTTGGAGGGGCCCAGTACTTC. Its protein is CASSLGGAQYF.

The genes are TRBV5-1 and TRBJ2-7, with 10 nucleotides matching TRBD1. V shed 4 bases, J shed 3 bases, and the junction held 16 bases outside the gene matches. Germline-derived CDR1 and CDR2 are SGHRS and YFSETQ. The CDR3 consists of 18 residues. The CDR3 sequence is CASSQRNFGQGVNYEQYF. CDR3 DNA: TGCGCCAGCAGCCAGCGTAATTTTGGACAGGGGGTTAACTACGAGCAGTACTTC.

The chain uses TRBV19 and TRBJ2-2, with D perhaps matching TRBD2 (5 bases). V lost 5 bases and J 3 bases, leaving 7 bases between the germline ends. Germline loops: CDR1 LNHDA, CDR2 SQIVND (reference sequence). This CDR3 region has 13 residues. CDR3 region: CASSAGYTGELFF. The CDR3 DNA sequence: TGTGCCAGTAGTGCGGGCTACACCGGGGAGCTGTTTTTT. Complete variable domain (other parts from reference TRBV19 and TRBJ2-2): DGGITQSPKYLFRKEGQNVTLSCEQNLNHDAMYWYRQDPGQGLRLIYYSQIVNDFQKGDIAEGYSVSREKKESFPLTVTSAQKNPTAFYLCASSAGYTGELFFGEGSRLTVL.

V is TRBV28 and J is TRBJ1-3; D is perhaps TRBD1 (5 bases). CDR3 size: 14 residues. V was shortened by 6 bases and J by 2 bases, with 11 bases between the two germline ends. Germline CDR1 is MDHEN and CDR2 is SYDVKM. CDR3 nucleotide sequence: TGTGCCAGCAGGTCTCTGGGGGCTGGAAACACCATATATTTT. The encoded protein is CASRSLGAGNTIYF.

This clone appeared a few times. The gene calls are TRBV24-1 and TRBJ1-6; D gene ambiguous. Trimming shortened V by 4 bases and J by 5 bases, and 8 bases separated the two germline ends. In germline, CDR1 is KGHDR, CDR2 SFDVKD. The CDR3 totals 14 residues. The CDR3 loop reads CATSEGQNNSPLHF. The CDR3 nucleotides read TGTGCCACCAGTGAAGGTCAAAATAATTCACCCCTCCACTTT.

The gene calls are TRBV19 and TRBJ2-7; 12 nucleotides line up with TRBD1. The CDR3 loop spans 14 amino acids. Germline values: CDR1 LNHDA, CDR2 SQIVND (reference sequence). J lost 9 bases, V lost 5 bases, and 8 bases had no gene match. CDR3 in amino acids: CASSAGTGGRVQYF. CDR3 in DNA: TGTGCCAGTAGTGCCGGGACAGGGGGCAGGGTGCAGTACTTC.

The chain links TRBV20-1 to TRBJ1-3; 7 bases match TRBD1. Per the germline V gene, CDR1 is DFQATT and CDR2 is SNEGSKA (reference sequence). This CDR3 has 15 amino acids. After removal of 3 bases from V and 3 bases from J, the junction contained 8 bases not matched to a gene. CDR3 coding DNA: TGCAGTGCTAGTAAGGGACAGCTGGATGGAAACACCATATATTTT. The encoded protein is CSASKGQLDGNTIYF.

V is TRBV23-1 and J is TRBJ2-7; 9 bases fit TRBD1. TRBV23-1 is an ORF, and what it does is uncertain. The CDR3 is 15 residues long. The V segment lost 8 bases and the J segment 2 bases; nucleotides outside the gene matches: 10. The CDR3 DNA reads as TGCGCCAGCGGCGTACCCGGGACAGGGACCTACGAGCAGTACTTC. Translated: CASGVPGTGTYEQYF.

The V and J genes are TRBV7-2 and TRBJ1-1, with D unclear. Trimming cost V 5 bases and J 2 bases, with 12 bases left between them. The CDR3 loop spans 14 amino acids. Germline V gives CDR1 SGHTA, CDR2 FQGNSA. CDR3 residues: CASSNGRLNTEAFF. Written as DNA, the CDR3 is TGTGCCAGCAGCAACGGACGGCTAAACACTGAAGCTTTCTTT. The variable domain in full, completed from reference TRBV7-2 and TRBJ1-1, reads GAGVSQSPSNKVTEKGKDVELRCDPISGHTALYWYRQSLGQGLEFLIYFQGNSAPDKSGLPSDRFSAERTGGSVSTLTIQRTQQEDSAVYLCASSNGRLNTEAFFGQGTRLTVV.

The CDR3 DNA sequence: TGTGCCAGCAGTTTAAGAGGGGATGCCGGGGAGCTGTTTTTT. Translation: CASSLRGDAGELFF. V usage is TRBV27 and J usage is TRBJ2-2, with D possibly being TRBD1 or TRBD2 (5 bases each). V was pared by 2 bases and J by 6 bases, with 10 bases between. The CDR3 covers 14 residues. Per the germline V gene, CDR1 is MNHEY and CDR2 is SMNVEV (reference sequence).

The genes are TRBV4-3 and TRBJ2-1; D not certain. The CDR3 is 15 amino acids. From germline, CDR1 is LGHNA and CDR2 YSLEER. Trimming left V 0 bases short and J 5 bases short, with 11 bases between. CDR3 sequence reads: CASSQDSKGNNEQFF. The CDR3 DNA reads TGCGCCAGCAGCCAAGATAGTAAAGGAAACAATGAGCAGTTCTTC.

This chain uses TRBV2 with TRBJ2-2, with D perhaps being TRBD1 or TRBD2 (5 bases each). V lost 4 bases, J lost 5 bases, and 14 bases lay in between. The germline V gene has CDR1 SNHLY and CDR2 FYNNEI. This CDR3 has 15 amino acids. CDR3 nucleotides: TGTGCCAGCAGTGGATTGGGGCGCGGGACCGGGGAGCTGTTTTTT. It is translated as CASSGLGRGTGELFF. Combining the CDR3 with reference TRBV2 and TRBJ2-2 gives the whole variable domain EPEVTQTPSHQVTQMGQEVILRCVPISNHLYFYWYRQILGQKVEFLVSFYNNEISEKSEIFDDQFSVERPDGSNFTLKIRSTKLEDSAMYFCASSGLGRGTGELFFGEGSRLTVL.

The gene calls are TRBV4-3 and TRBJ2-7; D is uncertain. Germline V gene lookup returns CDR1 LGHNA and CDR2 YSLEER. The ends were cut back, 0 bases at V and 9 bases at J, with 21 bases in the middle. CDR3 length: 16 amino acids. This CDR3 is CASSQEQSDSPLTQYF. The DNA for the CDR3 is TGCGCCAGCAGCCAAGAGCAGTCCGACTCCCCTCTTACGCAGTACTTC.

This clone is labeled medium-sized (0.01 to 0.1%). The rearrangement uses TRBV19 and TRBJ1-6; D is ambiguous. Trimming shortened V by 5 bases and J by 10 bases, and 12 bases separated the two germline ends. In germline, CDR1 is LNHDA, CDR2 SQIVND (reference sequence). This CDR3 region has 13 residues. The CDR3 spells CASSFGRESPLHF. CDR3 DNA sequence: TGTGCCAGTAGTTTCGGAAGGGAGTCACCCCTCCACTTT.

The rearrangement links TRBV29-1 to TRBJ2-7, with D maybe TRBD2 (5 bases). This CDR3 region has 13 residues. Germline loops: CDR1 SQVTM, CDR2 ANQGSEA. Trimming left V 1 base short and J 7 bases short, with 14 bases between. CDR3 in DNA: TGCAGCGTTGAAGGCCACGGGGTTGGAGAGCAGTACTTC. Protein: CSVEGHGVGEQYF.

This clone was detected a few times. This chain connects TRBV4-1 to TRBJ1-1, with TRBD1 matching 7 bases. This CDR3 contains 15 residues. J gave up 0 bases and V 5 bases, and 6 bases lay outside the gene matches. From germline, CDR1 is MGHRA and CDR2 YSYEKL. The CDR3 reads CASSAGQNMNTEAFF. CDR3 sequence (DNA): TGCGCCAGCAGCGCGGGACAGAACATGAACACTGAAGCTTTCTTT.

The rearrangement links TRBV7-6 to TRBJ2-1; D might be TRBD2 (7 bases). V dropped 5 bases and J dropped 0 bases, with 17 bases sitting between them. The length of the CDR3 is 17 residues. The germline CDR1 and CDR2 sequences are SGHVS and FNYEAQ. The CDR3 spells CASSNPGGGASYNEQFF. The DNA of the CDR3 is TGTGCCAGCAGCAACCCGGGTGGGGGGGCCTCCTACAATGAGCAGTTCTTC. The full variable domain, in which reference TRBV7-6 and TRBJ2-1 provide the parts outside the CDR3, is GAGVSQSPRYKVTKRGQDVALRCDPISGHVSLYWYRQALGQGPEFLTYFNYEAQQDKSGLPNDRFSAERPEGSISTLTIQRTEQRDSAMYRCASSNPGGGASYNEQFFGPGTRLTVL.

The chain joins TRBV4-3 to TRBJ1-2; D is unclear. The CDR3 has 14 amino acids. Germline V gene lookup returns CDR1 LGHNA and CDR2 YSLEER. Trimming took off 4 bases at V and 8 bases at J, with 17 bases between the two ends. DNA for the CDR3: TGCGCCAGCAGCCTGGGCCTTATCCCCAGGGGCTACACCTTC. As protein: CASSLGLIPRGYTF.

V is TRBV7-3 and J is TRBJ2-7; 10 nucleotides line up with TRBD2. The germline CDR1 and CDR2 sequences are SGHTA and FQGTGA. The CDR3 runs to 18 residues. Trimming took 5 bases from V and 0 from J; bases not matched to a gene: 13. The CDR3 reads CASSLGPSTSGYSYEQYF. The CDR3 DNA reads TGTGCCAGCAGCCTGGGGCCTTCGACTAGCGGGTACTCCTACGAGCAGTACTTC. Full variable domain (missing parts from reference TRBV7-3 and TRBJ2-7): GAGVSQTPSNKVTEKGKYVELRCDPISGHTALYWYRQSLGQGPEFLIYFQGTGAADDSGLPNDRFFAVRPEGSVSTLKIQRTERGDSAVYLCASSLGPSTSGYSYEQYFGPGTRLTVT.

The rearrangement links TRBV19 to TRBJ1-2, with D possibly matching TRBD1 (5 bases). The CDR3 consists of 13 residues. Trimming left V 6 bases short and J 2 bases short, with 10 bases between. The germline V gene has CDR1 LNHDA and CDR2 SQIVND (reference sequence). The CDR3: CASRSGNNYGYTF. CDR3 sequence (DNA): TGTGCCAGTAGATCAGGGAACAACTATGGCTACACCTTC.

This clone is labeled medium-sized (0.01 to 0.1%). The J gene is TRBJ1-3, the V gene TRBV14; D remains unclear. V gave up 5 bases and J gave up 8 bases, with 16 bases separating them. Germline CDR1 SGHDN, CDR2 FVKESK. The CDR3 spans 14 residues. The CDR3 is CASSYDYGVDTIYF. In DNA form, the CDR3 reads TGTGCCAGCAGCTACGATTATGGGGTGGACACCATATATTTT.

V is TRBV2 and J is TRBJ2-7, with D maybe TRBD2 (7 bases). This CDR3 comprises 16 residues. Germline lookup yields CDR1 SNHLY and CDR2 FYNNEI. V was trimmed by 6 bases and J by 5 bases, leaving 23 bases between them. The CDR3 coding sequence is TGTGCCAGCAGCGACCCTTCCGGGGGGCGCTACCACGAGCAGTACTTC. Encoded protein: CASSDPSGGRYHEQYF.

The chain recombines TRBV25-1 with TRBJ2-5; D uncertain. Germline CDR1 and CDR2: MGHDK and SYGVNS. The CDR3 runs to 13 residues. Trimming removed 5 bases from V and 1 base from J, with 8 bases in between. DNA of the CDR3: TGTGCCAGCAGTACGGGTTCCCAAGAGACCCAGTACTTC. This sequence encodes CASSTGSQETQYF.

The chain employs TRBV11-1 and TRBJ1-1, with 7 bases aligning to TRBD1. This CDR3 comprises 13 residues. The J segment lost 5 bases and the V segment lost 3 bases, leaving 3 bases of the junction unmatched. Germline CDR1 is SGHAT and CDR2 is FQDESV (reference sequence). CDR3 protein: CASSFAGGTEAFF. The CDR3 DNA sequence: TGTGCCAGCAGCTTCGCAGGGGGGACTGAAGCTTTCTTT.

The rearrangement joins TRBV28 to TRBJ2-1; TRBD2 aligns across 9 bases. V lost 6 bases, J lost 6 bases, and 9 bases stayed unmatched. Germline V gene sequence: CDR1 MDHEN, CDR2 SYDVKM. The CDR3 has 15 residues. The CDR3 DNA reads as TGTGCCAGCAGGCTGGGGGGTAGCGGGGGCAATGAGCAGTTCTTC. Protein sequence: CASRLGGSGGNEQFF. The full variable domain, in which reference TRBV28 and TRBJ2-1 provide the parts outside the CDR3, is DVKVTQSSRYLVKRTGEKVFLECVQDMDHENMFWYRQDPGLGLRLIYFSYDVKMKEKGDIPEGYSVSREKKERFSLILESASTNQTSMYLCASRLGGSGGNEQFFGPGTRLTVL.

This clone was counted only a few times. CDR3 residues: CAWSPGVYGYTF. CDR3 DNA: TGTGCCTGGAGTCCCGGAGTCTATGGCTACACCTTC. This chain uses TRBV30 with TRBJ1-2; D gene uncertain. The germline V gene encodes CDR1 GTSNPN and CDR2 SVGIG (reference sequence). This CDR3 is built from 12 residues. Deletions cut 2 bases from V and 4 bases from J, with 8 bases between.

The chain combines TRBV2 with TRBJ1-1; D unclear. Germline V lookup: CDR1 SNHLY, CDR2 FYNNEI. The germline V and J ends were trimmed by 5 bases and 6 bases, with 16 bases remaining between them. The CDR3 consists of 14 residues. The CDR3 reads CASSSFPDLSEAFF. In DNA, the CDR3 is TGTGCCAGCAGTAGCTTCCCCGACCTGTCTGAAGCTTTCTTT.